The following is a T cell receptor beta chain sequence with its context. Original processing methods: For nucleated cells, counts were estimated from reference gene primer amplification. Sequenced by immunoSEQ multiplex PCR; TCRdb stores in-frame clones only, minus some. V, J and clone size reflect that table, while D and trimming were determined from the DNA. The sample holds fewer than 200,000 clones, roughly four fifths seen once. The CDR3 is made up of 14 amino acids. Germline V lookup: CDR1 SNHLY, CDR2 FYNNEI. The V gene end was trimmed by 8 bases and the J gene end by 5 bases; junction bases not matched to a gene: 7. The record originates from a study of blood T cell repertoires in COVID-19. The wider study: Sources were T cells, B-cell-depleted T cells, or PBMCs; the material itself was cDNA or gDNA.

Participant reports of clinical history set cohort assignment. Recovered Cohort 3 donors showed two negative PCRs, clearance, or symptom resolution. V gene TRBV2 combines with J gene TRBJ2-5; 11 bases match TRBD1. This sequence originates from a man aged 50 or older who had recovered from COVID-19. Sequencing input: PBMCs or T cells enriched from blood (not recorded which). The CDR3 is CASRRTGGVETQYF. CDR3 DNA: TGTGCCAGCCGACGGACAGGGGGCGTTGAGACCCAGTACTTC.